This TCR beta chain was found in a study of blood T cell repertoires in COVID-19. The assay was immunoSEQ multiplex PCR, and TCRdb's table has in-frame clones only and misses some. The sample consists of approximately 230,000 clones, approximately 90% of them appearing once. CDR3 length: 15 amino acids. Trimming at V came to 7 bases and at J to 5 bases, leaving 14 bases not matched to a gene. CDR1 is MDHEN and CDR2 is SYDVKM in the germline V gene. The receptor was derived from a woman under 40 with acute COVID-19. The chain employs TRBV28 and TRBJ2-7; 7 bases agree with TRBD2. Sequencing was carried out using PBMCs or T cells enriched from blood (not recorded which). The CDR3 region is CASTFLRGRAHEQYF. The CDR3, as DNA: TGTGCCAGCACCTTCCTTCGGGGGAGGGCCCACGAGCAGTACTTC.